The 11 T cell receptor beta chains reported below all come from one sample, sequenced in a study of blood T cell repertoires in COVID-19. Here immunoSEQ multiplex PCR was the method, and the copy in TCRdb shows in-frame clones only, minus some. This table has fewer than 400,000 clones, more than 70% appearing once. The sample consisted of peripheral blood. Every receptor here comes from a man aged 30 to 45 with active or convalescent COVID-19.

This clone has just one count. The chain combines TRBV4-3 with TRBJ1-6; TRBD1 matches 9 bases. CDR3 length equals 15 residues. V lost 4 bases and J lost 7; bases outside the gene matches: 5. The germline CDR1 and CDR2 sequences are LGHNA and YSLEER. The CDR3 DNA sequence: TGCGCCAGCAGCCTGGAAGGACAGGGGAATTCACCCCTCCACTTT. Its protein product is CASSLEGQGNSPLHF.

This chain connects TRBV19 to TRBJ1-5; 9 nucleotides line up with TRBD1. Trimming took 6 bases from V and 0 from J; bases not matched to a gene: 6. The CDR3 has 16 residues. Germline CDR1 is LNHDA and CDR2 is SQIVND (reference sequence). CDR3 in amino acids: CASRDRGLSSNQPQHF. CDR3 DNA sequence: TGTGCCAGTAGGGACAGGGGATTAAGTAGCAATCAGCCCCAGCATTTT.

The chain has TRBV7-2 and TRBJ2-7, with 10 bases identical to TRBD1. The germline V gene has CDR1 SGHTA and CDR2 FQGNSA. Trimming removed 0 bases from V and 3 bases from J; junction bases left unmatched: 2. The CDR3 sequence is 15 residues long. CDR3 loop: CASSLAGTGDYEQYF. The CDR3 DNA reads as TGTGCCAGCAGCTTAGCTGGGACAGGGGACTACGAGCAGTACTTC. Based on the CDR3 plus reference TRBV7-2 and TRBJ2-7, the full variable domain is GAGVSQSPSNKVTEKGKDVELRCDPISGHTALYWYRQSLGQGLEFLIYFQGNSAPDKSGLPSDRFSAERTGGSVSTLTIQRTQQEDSAVYLCASSLAGTGDYEQYFGPGTRLTVT.

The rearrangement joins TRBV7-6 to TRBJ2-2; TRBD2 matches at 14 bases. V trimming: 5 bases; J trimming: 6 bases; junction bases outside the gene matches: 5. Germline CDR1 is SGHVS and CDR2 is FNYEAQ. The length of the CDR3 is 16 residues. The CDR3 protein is CASSQGTSGSAGELFF. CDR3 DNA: TGTGCCAGCAGCCAAGGGACTAGCGGGAGTGCCGGGGAGCTGTTTTTT.

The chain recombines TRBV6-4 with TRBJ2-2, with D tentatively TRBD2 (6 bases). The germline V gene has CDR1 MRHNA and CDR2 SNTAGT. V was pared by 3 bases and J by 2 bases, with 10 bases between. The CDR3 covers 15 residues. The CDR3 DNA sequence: TGTGCCAGCAGTGAAGTACTAGCTAACACCGGGGAGCTGTTTTTT. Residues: CASSEVLANTGELFF.

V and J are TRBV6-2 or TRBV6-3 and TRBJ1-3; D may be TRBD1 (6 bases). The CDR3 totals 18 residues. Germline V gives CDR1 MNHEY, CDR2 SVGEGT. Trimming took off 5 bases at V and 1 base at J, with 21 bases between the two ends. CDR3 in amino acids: CASSQTVRGWSSGNTIYF. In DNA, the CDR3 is TGTGCCAGCAGTCAGACCGTCAGGGGTTGGTCGTCTGGAAACACCATATATTTT.

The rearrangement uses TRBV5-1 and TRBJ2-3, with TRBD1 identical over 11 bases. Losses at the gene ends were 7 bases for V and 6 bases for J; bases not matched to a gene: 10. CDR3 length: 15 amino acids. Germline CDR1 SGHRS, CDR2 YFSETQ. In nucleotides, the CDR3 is TGCGCCAGCCGAGGCAGGACAGGGGGCCGGGATACGCAGTATTTT. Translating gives CASRGRTGGRDTQYF.

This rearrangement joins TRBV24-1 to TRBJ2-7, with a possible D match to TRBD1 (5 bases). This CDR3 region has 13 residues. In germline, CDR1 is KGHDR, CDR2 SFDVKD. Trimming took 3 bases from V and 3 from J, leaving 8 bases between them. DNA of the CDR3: TGTGCCACCAGTGATGGGGCCTTCTACGAGCAGTACTTC. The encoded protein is CATSDGAFYEQYF.

The CDR3 loop is CASSFVRETQYF. For the CDR3, the DNA is TGTGCCAGCAGTTTCGTCCGGGAGACCCAGTACTTC. V and J are TRBV28 and TRBJ2-5; D is ambiguous. Germline V gives CDR1 MDHEN, CDR2 SYDVKM. Deletions cut 3 bases from V and 5 bases from J, with 7 bases between. The CDR3 is 12 amino acids.

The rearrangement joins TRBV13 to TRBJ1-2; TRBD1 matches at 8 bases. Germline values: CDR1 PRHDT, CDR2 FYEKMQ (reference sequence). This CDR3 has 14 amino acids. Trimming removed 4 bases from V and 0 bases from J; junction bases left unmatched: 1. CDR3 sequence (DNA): TGTGCCAGCAGCTGGACAGGGCCTAACTATGGCTACACCTTC. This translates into CASSWTGPNYGYTF.

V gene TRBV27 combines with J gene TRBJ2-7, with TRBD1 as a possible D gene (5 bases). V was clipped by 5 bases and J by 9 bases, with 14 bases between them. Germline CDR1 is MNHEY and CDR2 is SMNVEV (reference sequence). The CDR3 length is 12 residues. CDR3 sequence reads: CASSRFRALQYF. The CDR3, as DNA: TGTGCCAGCAGTCGTTTCAGGGCTTTGCAGTACTTC.